This T cell receptor beta chain emerged from a study of blood T cells in healthy people across ages. It was with a sample-barcoded 5' primer and a J-beta primer mix that a second PCR of about 6 to 12 cycles was run. TCRdb reanalysed the 5' RACE reads using MiXCR and keeps one entry per CDR3 protein. The table includes about 680,000 distinct CDR3 sequences, 49% detected once. This clonotype was detected only once. Germline V gene data show CDR1 as MNHEY and CDR2 as SVGAGI. The CDR3 sequence is 12 residues long. Trimming stripped 6 bases from V and 15 bases from J, with 18 bases between. The receptor was derived from a woman aged 55-75 years in good health. The rearrangement uses TRBV6-5 and TRBJ2-1; D gene uncertain. Sequencing was carried out using blood. CDR3 sequence reads: CASRAVGSGLFF. The CDR3 region has the DNA TGTGCCAGCAGGGCTGTGGGGTCTGGGCTGTTCTTC.